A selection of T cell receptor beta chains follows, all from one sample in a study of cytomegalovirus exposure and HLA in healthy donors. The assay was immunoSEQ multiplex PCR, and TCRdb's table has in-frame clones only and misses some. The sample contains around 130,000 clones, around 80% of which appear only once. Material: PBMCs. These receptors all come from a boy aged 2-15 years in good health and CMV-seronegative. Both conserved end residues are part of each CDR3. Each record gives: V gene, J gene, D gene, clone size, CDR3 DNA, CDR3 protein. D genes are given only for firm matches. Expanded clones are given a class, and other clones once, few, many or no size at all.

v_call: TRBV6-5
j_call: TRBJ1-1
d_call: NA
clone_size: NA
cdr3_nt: TGTGCCAGCAGCCCTCCTTGGGGAGACACTGAAGCTTTCTTT
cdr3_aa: CASSPPWGDTEAFF

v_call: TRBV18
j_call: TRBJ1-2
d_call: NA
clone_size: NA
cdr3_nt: TGTGCCAGCTCACCAATGGTCCGGGACTCCTGGGGATATGGCTACACCTTC
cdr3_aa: CASSPMVRDSWGYGYTF

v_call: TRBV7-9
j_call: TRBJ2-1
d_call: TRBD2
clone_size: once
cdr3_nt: TGTGCCAGCAGCTTAGGGGGCGGGGGGGCGAACAATGAGCAGTTCTTC
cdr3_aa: CASSLGGGGANNEQFF

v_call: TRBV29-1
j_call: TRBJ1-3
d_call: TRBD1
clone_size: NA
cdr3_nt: TGCAGCGTGGAAGGACAGGGAACGCTTGGAAACACCATATATTTT
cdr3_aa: CSVEGQGTLGNTIYF

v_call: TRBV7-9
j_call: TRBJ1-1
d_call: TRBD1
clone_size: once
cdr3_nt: TGTGCCAGCAGCTTATATAGGGACCATGGGACAGGGTCGAGCACTGAAGCTTTCTTT
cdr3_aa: CASSLYRDHGTGSSTEAFF

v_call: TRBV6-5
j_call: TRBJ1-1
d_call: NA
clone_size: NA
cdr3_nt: TGTGCCAGCTACTATATTTCAGGGGTGGGCACTGAAGCTTTCTTT
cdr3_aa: CASYYISGVGTEAFF

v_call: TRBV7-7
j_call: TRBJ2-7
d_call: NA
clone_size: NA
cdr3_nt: TGTGCTAGCAGCCCGGACAGCTCCTACGAGCAGTACTTC
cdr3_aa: CASSPDSSYEQYF

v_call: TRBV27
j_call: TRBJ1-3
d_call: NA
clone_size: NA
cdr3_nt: TGTGCCAGCAGTTTAGACAGCCGAAACACCATATATTTT
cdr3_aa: CASSLDSRNTIYF

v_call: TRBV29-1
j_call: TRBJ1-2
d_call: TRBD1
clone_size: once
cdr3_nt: TGCAGCGTTTCCGGCAGGGGGCGTGGTACCTATGGCTACACCTTC
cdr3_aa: CSVSGRGRGTYGYTF

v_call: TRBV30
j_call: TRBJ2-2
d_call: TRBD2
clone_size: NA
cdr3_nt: TGTGCCTGGATAGGCGGGGGCACCGGGGAGCTGTTTTTT
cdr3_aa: CAWIGGGTGELFF

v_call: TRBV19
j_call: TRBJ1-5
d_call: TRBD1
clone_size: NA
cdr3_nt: TGTGCCAGTAGTAAGGACAGGGGGGTCAATCAGCCCCAGCATTTT
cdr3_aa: CASSKDRGVNQPQHF

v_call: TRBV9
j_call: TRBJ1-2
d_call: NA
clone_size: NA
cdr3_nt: TGTGCCAGCAGTCCAATAGGACAGACTAACTATGGCTACACCTTC
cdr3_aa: CASSPIGQTNYGYTF

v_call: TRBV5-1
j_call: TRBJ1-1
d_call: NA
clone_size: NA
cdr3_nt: TGCGCCAGCAGCTTGAGGGGTGACACTGAAGCTTTCTTT
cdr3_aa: CASSLRGDTEAFF

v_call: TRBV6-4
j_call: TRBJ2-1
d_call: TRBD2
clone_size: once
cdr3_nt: TGTGCCAGCAGTGAAGGGACTAGCGGGAGTAATGAGCAGTTCTTC
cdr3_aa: CASSEGTSGSNEQFF

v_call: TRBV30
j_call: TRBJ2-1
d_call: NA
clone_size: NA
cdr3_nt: TGTGCCTGGAAGAATTGGTGGAGGGCAAACTACAATGAGCAGTTCTTC
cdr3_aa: CAWKNWWRANYNEQFF

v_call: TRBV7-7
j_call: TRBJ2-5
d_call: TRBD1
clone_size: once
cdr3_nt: TGTGCTAGCAGCTTAACCGGGACAGGGGGCGCCGAGACCCAGTACTTC
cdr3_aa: CASSLTGTGGAETQYF

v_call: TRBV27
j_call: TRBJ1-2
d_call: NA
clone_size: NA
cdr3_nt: TGTGCCAGCAGTTTAAAACAGGCGCGGGGTGGCTACACCTTC
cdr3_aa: CASSLKQARGGYTF

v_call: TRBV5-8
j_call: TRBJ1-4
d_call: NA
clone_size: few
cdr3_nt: TGTGCCAGCACCCCGTGGGGAGGGGAAAAACTGTTTTTT
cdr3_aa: CASTPWGGEKLFF

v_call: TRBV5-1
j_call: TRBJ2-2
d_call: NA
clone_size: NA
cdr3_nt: TGCGCCAGCAGCCCGGCGGACATATTGAACACCGGGGAGCTGTTTTTT
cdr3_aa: CASSPADILNTGELFF

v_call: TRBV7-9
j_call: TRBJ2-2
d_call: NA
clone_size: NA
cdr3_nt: TGTGCCAGCAGCTTTAGCAGGGTTGGCGGGGAGCTGTTTTTT
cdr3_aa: CASSFSRVGGELFF

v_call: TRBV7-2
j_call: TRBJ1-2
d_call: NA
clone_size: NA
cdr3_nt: TGTGCCAGCAGCTCGCTAGGACTGGACTATGGCTACACCTTC
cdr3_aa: CASSSLGLDYGYTF

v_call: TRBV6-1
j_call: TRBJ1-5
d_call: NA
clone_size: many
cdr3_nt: TGTGCCAGCAGTGAAGAGGGAGGTAGCAATCAGCCCCAGCATTTT
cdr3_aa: CASSEEGGSNQPQHF

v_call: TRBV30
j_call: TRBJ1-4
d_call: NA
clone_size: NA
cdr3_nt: TGTGCCTGGAGTAGACGGACTAGTAATGAAAAACTGTTTTTT
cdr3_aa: CAWSRRTSNEKLFF

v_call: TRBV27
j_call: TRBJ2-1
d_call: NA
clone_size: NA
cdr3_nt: TGTGCCAGCAGACTTTCAATCGGTCGACTGGAATATTTCGATGAGCAGTTCTTC
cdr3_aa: CASRLSIGRLEYFDEQFF

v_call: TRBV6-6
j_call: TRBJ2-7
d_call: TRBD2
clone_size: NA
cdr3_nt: TGTGCCAGCAGTTACAGGCCGGGGGGGGGTTACGAGCAGTACTTC
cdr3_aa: CASSYRPGGGYEQYF

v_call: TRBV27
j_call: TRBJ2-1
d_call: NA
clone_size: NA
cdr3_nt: TGTGCCAGCAGTTTCCTTTCCTACAATGAGCAGTTCTTC
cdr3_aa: CASSFLSYNEQFF

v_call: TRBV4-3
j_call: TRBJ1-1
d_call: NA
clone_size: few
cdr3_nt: TGCGCCAGCAGCCAGAACTATATGGAACCTAACACTGAAGCTTTCTTT
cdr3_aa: CASSQNYMEPNTEAFF

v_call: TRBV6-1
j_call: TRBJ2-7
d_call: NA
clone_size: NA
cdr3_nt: TGTGCCAGCAGATTAGCGGCCTACGAGCAGTACTTC
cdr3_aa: CASRLAAYEQYF

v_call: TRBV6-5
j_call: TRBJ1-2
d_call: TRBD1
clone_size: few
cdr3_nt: TGTGCCAGCAGTCGGACAGGGGGAGCTAACTATGGCTACACCTTC
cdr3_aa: CASSRTGGANYGYTF

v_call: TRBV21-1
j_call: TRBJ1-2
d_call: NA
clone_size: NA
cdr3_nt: TGTGCCAGCAGCAAAGGGGAGGACAGGGGGATGTCATTTGGCTACACCTTC
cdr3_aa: CASSKGEDRGMSFGYTF

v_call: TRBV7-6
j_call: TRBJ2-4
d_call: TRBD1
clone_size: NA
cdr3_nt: TGTGCCAGCAGCGCAGGGGGACAGGGGGCCAACATTCAGTACTTC
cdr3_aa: CASSAGGQGANIQYF

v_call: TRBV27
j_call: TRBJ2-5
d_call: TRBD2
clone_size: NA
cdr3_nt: TGTGCCAGCAGTCCTACCGGGACTAGCGGTGAGACCCAGTACTTC
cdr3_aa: CASSPTGTSGETQYF

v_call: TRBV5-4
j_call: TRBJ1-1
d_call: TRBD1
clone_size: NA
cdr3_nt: TGTGCCAGCAGCTTGGCCGGGACAGAGCCCCCGCGTGACTTT
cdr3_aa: CASSLAGTEPPRDF

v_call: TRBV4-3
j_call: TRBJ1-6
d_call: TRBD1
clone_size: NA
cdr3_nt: TGCGCCAGCAGCCGCTCGGGACAGTCCAATTCACCCCTCCACTTT
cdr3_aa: CASSRSGQSNSPLHF

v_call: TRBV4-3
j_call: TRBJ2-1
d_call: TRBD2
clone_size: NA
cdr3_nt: TGCGCCAGCAGCCAAGATCTCGGGGGGGGTTCCTACAATGAGCAGTTCTTC
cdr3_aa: CASSQDLGGGSYNEQFF

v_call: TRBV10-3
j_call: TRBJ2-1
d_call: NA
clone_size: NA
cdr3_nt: TGTGCCATCAGTGAGTCTGGGGGCAGCGATGAGCAGTTCTTC
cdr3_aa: CAISESGGSDEQFF

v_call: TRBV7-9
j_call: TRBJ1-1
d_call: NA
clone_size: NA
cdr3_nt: TGTGCCAGCAGCTTAATCGTTGGAGGGAACACTGAAGCTTTCTTT
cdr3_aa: CASSLIVGGNTEAFF

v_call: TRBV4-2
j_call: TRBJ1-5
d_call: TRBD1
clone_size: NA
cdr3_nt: TGTGCCAGCAGCCAAGATAGTCGGAGACAGGGGGCTCCAAGCAATCAGCCCCAGCATTTT
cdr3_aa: CASSQDSRRQGAPSNQPQHF

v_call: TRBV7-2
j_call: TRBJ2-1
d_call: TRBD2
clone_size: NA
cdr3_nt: TGTGCCAGCAGCTCTAGCGGGGGCTACAATGAGCAGTTCTTC
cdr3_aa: CASSSSGGYNEQFF

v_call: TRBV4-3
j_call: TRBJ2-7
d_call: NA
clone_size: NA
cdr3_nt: TGCGCCAGCAGCCCCGGGACATACTCCTACGAGCAGTACTTC
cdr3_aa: CASSPGTYSYEQYF

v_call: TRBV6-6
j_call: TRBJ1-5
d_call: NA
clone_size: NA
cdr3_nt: TGTGCCAGCAGGCAGGGGAATCAGCCCCAGCATTTT
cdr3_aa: CASRQGNQPQHF

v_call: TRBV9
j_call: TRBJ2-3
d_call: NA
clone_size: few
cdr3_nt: TGTGCCAGCAGCCCGGGGACACGAACAGATACGCAGTATTTT
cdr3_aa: CASSPGTRTDTQYF

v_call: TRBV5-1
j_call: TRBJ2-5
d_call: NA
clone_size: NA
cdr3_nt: TGCGCCAGCAGCCTAGGTCGGAGGGGGGGGCAAGAGACCCAGTACTTC
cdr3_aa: CASSLGRRGGQETQYF

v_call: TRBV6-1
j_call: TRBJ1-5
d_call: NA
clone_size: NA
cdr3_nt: TGTGCCAGCAGTCTCTGGGGGGGGTCCAATCAGCCCCAGCATTTT
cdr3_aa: CASSLWGGSNQPQHF

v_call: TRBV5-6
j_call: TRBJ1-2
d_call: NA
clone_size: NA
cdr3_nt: TGTGCCAGCAGCCCTACAGGTCTTTATGGCTACACCTTC
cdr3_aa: CASSPTGLYGYTF

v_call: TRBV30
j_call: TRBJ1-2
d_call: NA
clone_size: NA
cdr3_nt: TGTGCCTGGAGTGTAGGTGTACAAGGGGCCGGCTACACCTTC
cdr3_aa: CAWSVGVQGAGYTF

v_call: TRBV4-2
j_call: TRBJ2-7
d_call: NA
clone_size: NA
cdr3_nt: TGTGCCAGCAGCCAAAAACCCAGGGGGGCCTACTCCTACGAGCAGTACTTC
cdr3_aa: CASSQKPRGAYSYEQYF

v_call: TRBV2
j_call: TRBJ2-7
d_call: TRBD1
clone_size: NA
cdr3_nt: TGTGCCAGCAGTCCCCCGACCGGGACAGGGTACGAGCAGTACTTC
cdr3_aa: CASSPPTGTGYEQYF

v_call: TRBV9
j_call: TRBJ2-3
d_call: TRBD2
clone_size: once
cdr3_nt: TGTGCCAGCAGTAGGGCGGGAGGTCCAGATACGCAGTATTTT
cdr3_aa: CASSRAGGPDTQYF

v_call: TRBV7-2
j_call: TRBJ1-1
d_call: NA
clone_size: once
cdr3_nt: TGTGCCAGCAAGCCGGGAGGCAGGAACACTGAAGCTTTCTTT
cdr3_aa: CASKPGGRNTEAFF

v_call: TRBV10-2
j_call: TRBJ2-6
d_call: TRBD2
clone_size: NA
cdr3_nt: TGCGCCAGCAAAGGGCCCCCGGGGACTAGCGGGAGCATGGCTGGGGCCAACGTCCTGACTTTC
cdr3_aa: CASKGPPGTSGSMAGANVLTF

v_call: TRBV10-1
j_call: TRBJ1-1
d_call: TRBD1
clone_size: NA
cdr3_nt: TGCGCCAGCAGTAGGACAGGGGCGAACACTGAAGCTTTCTTT
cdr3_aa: CASSRTGANTEAFF

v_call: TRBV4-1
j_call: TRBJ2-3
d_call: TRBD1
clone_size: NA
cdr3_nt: TGCGCCACCAAGAGGGGGCCTAGCACAGATACGCAGTATTTT
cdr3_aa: CATKRGPSTDTQYF

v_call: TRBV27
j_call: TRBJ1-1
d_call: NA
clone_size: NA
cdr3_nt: TGTGCCAGCAGTTTTTCTCAGGGGAACACTGAAGCTTTCTTT
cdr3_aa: CASSFSQGNTEAFF

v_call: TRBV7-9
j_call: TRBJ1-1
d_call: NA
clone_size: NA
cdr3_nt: TGTGCCAGCAGCTTAAGTAGCACTTGGCTAGCTTTCTTT
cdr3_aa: CASSLSSTWLAFF

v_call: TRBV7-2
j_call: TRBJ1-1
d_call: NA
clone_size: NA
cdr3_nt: TGTGCCAGCAGCTTAGCGGGACAAACGAACACTGAAGCTTTCTTT
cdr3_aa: CASSLAGQTNTEAFF

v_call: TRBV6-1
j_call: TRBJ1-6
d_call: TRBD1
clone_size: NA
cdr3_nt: TGTGCCAGCAGCCAGGGACAGGGGAATTCACCCCTCCACTTT
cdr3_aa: CASSQGQGNSPLHF

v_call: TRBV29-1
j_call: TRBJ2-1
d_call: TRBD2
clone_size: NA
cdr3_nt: TGCAGCGTTGAATCCCCTAGCGGCAATGAGCAGTTCTTC
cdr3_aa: CSVESPSGNEQFF

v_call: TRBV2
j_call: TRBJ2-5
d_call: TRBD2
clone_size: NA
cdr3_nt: TGTGCCAGCAGGCGACTAGCGGGGGGCGAAGAGACCCAGTACTTC
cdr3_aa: CASRRLAGGEETQYF

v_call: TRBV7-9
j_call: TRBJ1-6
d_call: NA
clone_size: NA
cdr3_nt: TGTGCCAGCAGCTTAGAAACGGGGTTAAGCTCCTATAATTCACCCCTCCACTTT
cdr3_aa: CASSLETGLSSYNSPLHF